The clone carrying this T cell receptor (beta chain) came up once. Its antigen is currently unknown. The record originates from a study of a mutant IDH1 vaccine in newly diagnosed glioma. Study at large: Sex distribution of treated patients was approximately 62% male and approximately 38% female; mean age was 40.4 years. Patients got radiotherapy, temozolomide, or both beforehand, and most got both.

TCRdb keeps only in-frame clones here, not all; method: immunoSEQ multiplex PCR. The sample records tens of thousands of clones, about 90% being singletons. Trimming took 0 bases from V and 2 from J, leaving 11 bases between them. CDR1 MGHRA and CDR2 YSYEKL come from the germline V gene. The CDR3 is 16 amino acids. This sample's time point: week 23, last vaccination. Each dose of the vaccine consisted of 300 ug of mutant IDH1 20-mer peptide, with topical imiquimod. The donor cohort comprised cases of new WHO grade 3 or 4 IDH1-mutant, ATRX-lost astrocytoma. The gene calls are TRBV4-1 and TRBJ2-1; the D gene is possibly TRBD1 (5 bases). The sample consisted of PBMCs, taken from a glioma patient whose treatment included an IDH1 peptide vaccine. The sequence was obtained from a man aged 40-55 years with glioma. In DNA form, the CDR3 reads TGCGCCAGCAGCCAAGATAGGGGCTCCCCCTACAATGAGCAGTTCTTC. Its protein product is CASSQDRGSPYNEQFF.